These T cell receptor beta chains were read from a single sample in a study of blood T cell repertoires in COVID-19. TCRdb's table, derived via immunoSEQ multiplex PCR, lists solely in-frame clones and lacks some. The sample holds under 45,000 clones, 65% to 90% seen once. The sample consisted of peripheral blood. These TCRs come from a man aged 35 to 55 with active COVID-19. The CDR3 runs from the conserved cysteine through the conserved F or W. D genes are given only for firm matches. A clone size is listed for some rows: how often the clone was seen (once, few, many), or a class if it is expanded.

cdr3_nt cdr3_aa v_call d_call j_call clone_size
TGTGCCAGTCTTACCCGGGGACAGGGGGACTATGGCTACACCTTC CASLTRGQGDYGYTF TRBV19 TRBD1 TRBJ1-2 few
TGTGCCAGCAGCGTAGAATCGCTAGCGGGCCTTAATGAGCAGTTCTTC CASSVESLAGLNEQFF TRBV9 TRBD2 TRBJ2-1 few
TGTGCCAGCAGCGTAGCTCCGGTGGGTGGAGGAAGGGTCGGCGGCTACACCTTC CASSVAPVGGGRVGGYTF TRBV9 - TRBJ1-2 medium-sized
TGTGCCAGCAGCCAAGATACGGGGACAGGATCTCGGGGAGGAAACACCATATATTTT CASSQDTGTGSRGGNTIYF TRBV14 TRBD1 TRBJ1-3 -
TGTGCCAGCAGTGAAACCGCAGGGACAGATACGCAGTATTTT CASSETAGTDTQYF TRBV2 - TRBJ2-3 once
TGTGCCAGCAGCTTAGCTGTAACAGGGGTGACCAATCAGCCCCAGCATTTT CASSLAVTGVTNQPQHF TRBV7-8 TRBD1 TRBJ1-5 -
TGCGCCAGCAGCCAAGTACCAGGGGGCCCCAACACTGAAGCTTTCTTT CASSQVPGGPNTEAFF TRBV4-1 TRBD1 TRBJ1-1 -
TGTGCCATCAGTGAGTCGCAGGGTGAGGATGGCTACACCTTC CAISESQGEDGYTF TRBV10-3 - TRBJ1-2 few
TGTGCCTGGAGTGGGGGGCACGAAACAGATACGCAGTATTTT CAWSGGHETDTQYF TRBV30 - TRBJ2-3 -
TGTGCCAGCAGCTTAGGACTAGCGTCGTACAATGAGCAGTTCTTC CASSLGLASYNEQFF TRBV11-3 TRBD2 TRBJ2-1 few
TGTGCCAGCAGCCAAGATAGACTTTTCAGCGGGAGGGCCCACGAGCAGTTCTTC CASSQDRLFSGRAHEQFF TRBV3-1/TRBV3-2 TRBD2 TRBJ2-1 -
TGTGCCAGCAGCCACCCCACAGGGCCTAGCGGGAGGAGCTCCTACAATGAGCAGTTCTTC CASSHPTGPSGRSSYNEQFF TRBV14 TRBD2 TRBJ2-1 -
TGTGCCAGCAGCTTAACGTCCAGCTACGAGCAGTACTTC CASSLTSSYEQYF TRBV7-3 - TRBJ2-7 once
TGTGCCAGTAGTGTGACTAGCGGGAGGGCCTGGAATGAGCAGTTCTTC CASSVTSGRAWNEQFF TRBV19 TRBD2 TRBJ2-1 -
TGTGCCAGCAGTTACGGACGGAGGGACCATCAGCCCCAGCATTTT CASSYGRRDHQPQHF TRBV6-6 - TRBJ1-5 -
TGTGCCAGCAGCGGGACTAGCGGGAGGGTCAATGAGCAGTTCTTC CASSGTSGRVNEQFF TRBV2 TRBD2 TRBJ2-1 once
TGTGCCAGCAGCTCCGAAACCCCTCGCCGGGAGCGGGAGCAGTACTTC CASSSETPRREREQYF TRBV5-5 - TRBJ2-7 -
TGTGCCAGCAGCCCCCAAATAGGAGACGGAAACACCATATATTTT CASSPQIGDGNTIYF TRBV28 - TRBJ1-3 -
TGTGCCAGTAGTATCTCGCTAGCGGGAGGTAGGAATGAGCAGTTCTTC CASSISLAGGRNEQFF TRBV19 TRBD2 TRBJ2-1 -
TGTGCCAGCAGTGATGTAGGACTAGCGGGTTGGACGAGGTCCTACAATGAGCAGTTCTTC CASSDVGLAGWTRSYNEQFF TRBV2 TRBD2 TRBJ2-1 -
TGTGCCAGCAGTATGGGGACAGGGATGGACGAGCAGTACTTC CASSMGTGMDEQYF TRBV28 TRBD1 TRBJ2-7 -
TGTGCCAGCAGTCAAGAAGCCGGGACAGCGCCCTCCTCTGGGGCCAACGTCCTGACTTTC CASSQEAGTAPSSGANVLTF TRBV27 TRBD1 TRBJ2-6 -
TGTGCCAGCAGTTTATCGAGCAGGGTGGAGACCCAGTACTTC CASSLSSRVETQYF TRBV27 - TRBJ2-5 -
TGTGCCAGCAGTACGCCGCTAGTGGAAGCTTTCTTT CASSTPLVEAFF TRBV28 - TRBJ1-1 -
TGTGCCAGCAGCCCACGAGCAGGGGAGAGCTCTGGGGCCAACGTCCTGACTTTC CASSPRAGESSGANVLTF TRBV11-2 - TRBJ2-6 medium-sized
TGTGCCTGGAACCAAAGAGCGGGGGCCCACGAGCAGTACTTC CAWNQRAGAHEQYF TRBV30 TRBD2 TRBJ2-7 -
TGTGCCAGTAGTGCCGGGACAGTGAAAGAGACCCAGTACTTC CASSAGTVKETQYF TRBV19 TRBD1 TRBJ2-5 -
TGTGCCAGCAGCTTAGAAGGAGGACAAGAGACCCAGTACTTC CASSLEGGQETQYF TRBV11-2 - TRBJ2-5 -
TGTGCCAGCAGCTTCTGGGGGGAGTTAGATCAGCCCCAGCATTTT CASSFWGELDQPQHF TRBV5-6 - TRBJ1-5 -
TGTGCCAGCAGGCCGGACAGGGGGCGAGAAGGTGATCAGCCCCAGCATTTT CASRPDRGREGDQPQHF TRBV27 TRBD1 TRBJ1-5 -
TGTGCCAGCAGTCCCCCGCGTGGACAGGGGGTCTACGAGCAGTACTTC CASSPPRGQGVYEQYF TRBV28 TRBD1 TRBJ2-7 -
TGTGCCAGCAGTTTCTCTAGCGACGCCGGGGAGCTGTTTTTT CASSFSSDAGELFF TRBV28 - TRBJ2-2 -
TGTGCCAGTAGTATCGGGACAGGAGGCAATCAGCCCCAGCATTTT CASSIGTGGNQPQHF TRBV19 TRBD1 TRBJ1-5 few
TGTGCCAGCAGCTCACAAGGCCGAGGCGGGGAGCTGTTTTTT CASSSQGRGGELFF TRBV7-2 - TRBJ2-2 -
TGTGCCATCGGTAGTGGGCTTACTGAAGCTTTCTTT CAIGSGLTEAFF TRBV10-3 - TRBJ1-1 -
TGTGCCACCAGCAGAGAGGCTAGCGGGAGTGTCTACAATGAGCAGTTCTTC CATSREASGSVYNEQFF TRBV15 TRBD2 TRBJ2-1 once
TGTGCCATCAGGTTAGCGGGAGGCTCCTACGAGCAGTACTTC CAIRLAGGSYEQYF TRBV10-3 TRBD2 TRBJ2-7 -
TGTGCCAGCAGTTACCGACTAGATAGCAATGAGCAGTTCTTC CASSYRLDSNEQFF TRBV6-5 - TRBJ2-1 few
TGTGCCAGCAGCCAGGAAACAGGGTACACCGGGGAGCTGTTTTTT CASSQETGYTGELFF TRBV3-1/TRBV3-2 - TRBJ2-2 -
TGCGCCAGCAGCTTGCTGGCCAATTCTAATGAAAAACTGTTTTTT CASSLLANSNEKLFF TRBV5-1 - TRBJ1-4 -
TGTGCCAGCTCCCCTAGCGGGCCGACCTACGAGCAGTACTTC CASSPSGPTYEQYF TRBV18 TRBD2 TRBJ2-7 few
TGTGCCACCTCTTTACTAGCGGGAACAGATACGCAGTATTTT CATSLLAGTDTQYF TRBV7-2 TRBD2 TRBJ2-3 -